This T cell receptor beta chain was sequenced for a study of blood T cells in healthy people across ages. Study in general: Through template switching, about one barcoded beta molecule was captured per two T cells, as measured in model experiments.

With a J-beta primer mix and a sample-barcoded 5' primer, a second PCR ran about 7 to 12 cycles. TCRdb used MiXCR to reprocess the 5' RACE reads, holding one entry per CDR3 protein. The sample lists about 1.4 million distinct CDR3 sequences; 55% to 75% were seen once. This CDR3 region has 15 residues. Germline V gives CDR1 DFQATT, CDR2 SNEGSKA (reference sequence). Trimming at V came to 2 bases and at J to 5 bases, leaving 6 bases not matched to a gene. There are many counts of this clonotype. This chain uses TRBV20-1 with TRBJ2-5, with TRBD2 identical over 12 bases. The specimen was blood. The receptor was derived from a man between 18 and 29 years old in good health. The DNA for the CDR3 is TGCAGTGCTAGAAGACTAGCGGGGGAATCGGAGACCCAGTACTTC. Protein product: CSARRLAGESETQYF.